This T cell receptor (beta chain) was recorded in a study of control samples from healthy donors and cancer patients. Repertoires were generated with immunoSEQ multiplex PCR, while TCRdb's copy carries only in-frame clones and drops some. This sample carries some 130,000 clones, 89% of them seen once, and the ten largest clones take 6% to 9.5%. The CDR3 extends over 13 amino acids. Trimming stripped 6 bases from V and 10 bases from J, with 16 bases between. The specimen was PBMCs. V gene TRBV12-3 or TRBV12-4 combines with J gene TRBJ2-1; unclear D gene. The sequence was obtained from a man between 45 and 60 years old with head and neck cancer. CDR3 residues: CASSSGSQREQFF. The DNA for the CDR3 is TGTGCCAGCAGCTCCGGGTCACAGCGAGAGCAGTTCTTC.